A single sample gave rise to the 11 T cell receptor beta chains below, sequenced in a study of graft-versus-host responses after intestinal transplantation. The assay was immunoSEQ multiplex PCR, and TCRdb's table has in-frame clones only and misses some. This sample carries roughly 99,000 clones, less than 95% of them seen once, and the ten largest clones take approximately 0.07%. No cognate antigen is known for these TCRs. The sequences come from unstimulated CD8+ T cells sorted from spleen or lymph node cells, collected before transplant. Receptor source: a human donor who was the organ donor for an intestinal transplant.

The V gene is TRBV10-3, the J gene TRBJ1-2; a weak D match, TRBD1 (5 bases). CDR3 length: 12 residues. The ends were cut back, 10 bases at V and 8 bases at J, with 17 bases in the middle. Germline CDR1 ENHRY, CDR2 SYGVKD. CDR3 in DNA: TGTGCCAGCCAGGGTGGATCACGGGGCTACACCTTC. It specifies CASQGGSRGYTF.

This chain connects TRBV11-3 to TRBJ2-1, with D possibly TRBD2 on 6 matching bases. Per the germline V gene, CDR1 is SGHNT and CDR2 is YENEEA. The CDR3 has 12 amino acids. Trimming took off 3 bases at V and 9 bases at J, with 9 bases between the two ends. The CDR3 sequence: CASSLGGAEQFF. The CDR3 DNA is TGTGCCAGCAGCTTGGGCGGGGCTGAGCAGTTCTTC.

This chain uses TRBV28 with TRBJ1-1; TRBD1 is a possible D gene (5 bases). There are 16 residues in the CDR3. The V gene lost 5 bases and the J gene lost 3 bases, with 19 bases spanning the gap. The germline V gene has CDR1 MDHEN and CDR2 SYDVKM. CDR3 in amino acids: CASSPKGPFGDTEAFF. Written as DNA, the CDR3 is TGTGCCAGCAGTCCCAAGGGGCCCTTTGGGGACACTGAAGCTTTCTTT. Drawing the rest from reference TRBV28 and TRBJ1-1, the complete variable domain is DVKVTQSSRYLVKRTGEKVFLECVQDMDHENMFWYRQDPGLGLRLIYFSYDVKMKEKGDIPEGYSVSREKKERFSLILESASTNQTSMYLCASSPKGPFGDTEAFFGQGTRLTVV.

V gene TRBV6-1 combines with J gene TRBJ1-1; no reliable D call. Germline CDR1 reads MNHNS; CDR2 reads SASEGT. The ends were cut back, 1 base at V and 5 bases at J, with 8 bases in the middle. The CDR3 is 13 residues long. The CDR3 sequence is CASSEVSFTEAFF. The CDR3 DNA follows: TGTGCCAGCAGTGAAGTATCCTTTACTGAAGCTTTCTTT.

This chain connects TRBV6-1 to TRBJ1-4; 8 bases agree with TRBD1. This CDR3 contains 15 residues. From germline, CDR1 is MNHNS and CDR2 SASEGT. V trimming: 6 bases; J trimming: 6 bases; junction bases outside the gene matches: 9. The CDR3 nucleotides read TGTGCCAGCAGCCTCGGGACAGGTGTCGATGAAAAACTGTTTTTT. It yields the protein CASSLGTGVDEKLFF.

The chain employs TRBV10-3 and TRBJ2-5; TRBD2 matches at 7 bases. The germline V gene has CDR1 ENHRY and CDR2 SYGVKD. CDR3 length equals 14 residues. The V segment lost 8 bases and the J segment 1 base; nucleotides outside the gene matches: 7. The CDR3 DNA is TGTGCCATCGCAGTCCCGGGGGGCCAAGAGACCCAGTACTTC. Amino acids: CAIAVPGGQETQYF.

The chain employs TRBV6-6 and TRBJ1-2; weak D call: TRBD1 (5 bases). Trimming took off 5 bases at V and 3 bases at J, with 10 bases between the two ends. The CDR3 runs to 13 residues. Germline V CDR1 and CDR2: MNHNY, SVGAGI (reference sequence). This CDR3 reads CASSGGGDYGYTF. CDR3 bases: TGTGCCAGCAGTGGGGGAGGGGACTATGGCTACACCTTC.

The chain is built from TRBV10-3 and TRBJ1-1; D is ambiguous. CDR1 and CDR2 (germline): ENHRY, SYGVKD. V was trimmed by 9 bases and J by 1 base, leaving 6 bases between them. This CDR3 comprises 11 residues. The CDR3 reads CAIGRNTEAFF. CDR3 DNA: TGTGCCATTGGGAGGAACACTGAAGCTTTCTTT.

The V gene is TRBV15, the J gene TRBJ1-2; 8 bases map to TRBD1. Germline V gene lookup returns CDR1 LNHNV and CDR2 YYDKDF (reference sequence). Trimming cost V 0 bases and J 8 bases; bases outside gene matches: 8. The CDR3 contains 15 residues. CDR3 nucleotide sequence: TGTGCCACCAGCAGAGATCGGGACAGGTCGTCCGGCTACACCTTC. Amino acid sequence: CATSRDRDRSSGYTF.

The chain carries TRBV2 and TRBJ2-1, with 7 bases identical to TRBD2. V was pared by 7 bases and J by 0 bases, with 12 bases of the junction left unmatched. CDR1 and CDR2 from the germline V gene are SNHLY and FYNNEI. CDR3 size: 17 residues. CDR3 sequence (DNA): TGTGCCAGCAATATATGGTGGTGGACTAGCTCCTACAATGAGCAGTTCTTC. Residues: CASNIWWWTSSYNEQFF.

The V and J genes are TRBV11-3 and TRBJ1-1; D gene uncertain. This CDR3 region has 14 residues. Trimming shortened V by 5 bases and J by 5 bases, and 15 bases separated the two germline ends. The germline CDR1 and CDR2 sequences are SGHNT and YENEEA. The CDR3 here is CASSPKLDLTEAFF. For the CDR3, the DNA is TGTGCCAGCAGCCCGAAGCTTGATTTGACTGAAGCTTTCTTT. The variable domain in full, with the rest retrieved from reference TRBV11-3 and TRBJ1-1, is EAGVVQSPRYKIIEKKQPVAFWCNPISGHNTLYWYLQNLGQGPELLIRYENEEAVDDSQLPKDRFSAERLKGVDSTLKIQPAELGDSAVYLCASSPKLDLTEAFFGQGTRLTVV.